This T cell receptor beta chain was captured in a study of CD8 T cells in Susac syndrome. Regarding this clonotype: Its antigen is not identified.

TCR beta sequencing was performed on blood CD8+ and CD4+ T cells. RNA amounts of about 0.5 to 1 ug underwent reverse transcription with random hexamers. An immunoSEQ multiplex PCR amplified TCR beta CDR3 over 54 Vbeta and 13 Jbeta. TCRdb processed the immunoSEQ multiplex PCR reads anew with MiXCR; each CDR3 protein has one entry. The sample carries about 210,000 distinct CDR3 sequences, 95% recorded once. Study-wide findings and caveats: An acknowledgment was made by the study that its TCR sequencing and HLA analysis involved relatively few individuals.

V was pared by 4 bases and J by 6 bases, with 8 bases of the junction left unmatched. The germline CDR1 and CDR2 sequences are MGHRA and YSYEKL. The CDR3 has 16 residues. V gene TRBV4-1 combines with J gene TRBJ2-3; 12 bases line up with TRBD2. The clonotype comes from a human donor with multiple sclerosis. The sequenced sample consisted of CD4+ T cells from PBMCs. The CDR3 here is CASSRLLAGGSDTQYF. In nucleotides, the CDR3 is TGCGCCAGCAGCCGCTTACTAGCGGGAGGCTCGGATACGCAGTATTTT.